This T cell receptor beta chain was sequenced in a study of ipilimumab plus nivolumab after autologous stem cell transplantation. TCRdb's copy holds only in-frame clones and misses some; the assay was immunoSEQ multiplex PCR. The table records about 20,000 clones, roughly 70% of them present only once. By proportion, this clone is medium-sized (0.01 to 0.1%). This sequence originates from a male donor with diffuse large B-cell lymphoma. The specimen comprised PBMCs, sampled in a trial of ipilimumab plus nivolumab as post-transplant consolidation.

CDR3 nucleotides: TGTGCCAGCACCAAAATCGGACTAGCGGGGAGCTCCTACGAGCAGTACTTC. Protein product: CASTKIGLAGSSYEQYF. The chain has TRBV5-4 and TRBJ2-7, with 12 positions matching TRBD2. J was trimmed by 0 bases and V by 6 bases; bases with no gene match: 10. This CDR3 is built from 17 residues. Germline CDR1 SGHNT, CDR2 YYREEE (reference sequence).